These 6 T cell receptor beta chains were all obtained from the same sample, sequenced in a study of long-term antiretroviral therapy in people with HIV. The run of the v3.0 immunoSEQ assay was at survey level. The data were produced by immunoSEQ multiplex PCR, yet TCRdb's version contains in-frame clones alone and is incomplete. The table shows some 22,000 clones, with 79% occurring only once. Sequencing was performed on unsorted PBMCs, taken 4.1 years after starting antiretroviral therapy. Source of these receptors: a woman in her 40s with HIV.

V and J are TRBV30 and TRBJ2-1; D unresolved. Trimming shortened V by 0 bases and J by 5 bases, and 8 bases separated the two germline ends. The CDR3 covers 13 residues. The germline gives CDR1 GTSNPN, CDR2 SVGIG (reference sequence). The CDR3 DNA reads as TGTGCCTGGAGTGTACGGCTGAACAATGAGCAGTTCTTC. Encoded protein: CAWSVRLNNEQFF.

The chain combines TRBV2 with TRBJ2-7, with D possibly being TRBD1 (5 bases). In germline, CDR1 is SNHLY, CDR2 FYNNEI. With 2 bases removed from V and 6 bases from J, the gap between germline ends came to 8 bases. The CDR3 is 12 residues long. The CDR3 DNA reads TGTGCCAGCAGTGAATCAGGGCCCGAGCAGTACTTC. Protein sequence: CASSESGPEQYF.

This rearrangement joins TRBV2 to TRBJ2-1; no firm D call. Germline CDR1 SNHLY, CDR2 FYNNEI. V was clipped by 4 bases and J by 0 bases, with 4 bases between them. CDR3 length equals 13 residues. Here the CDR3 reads CASSASSYNEQFF. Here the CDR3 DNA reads TGTGCCAGCAGTGCGAGCTCCTACAATGAGCAGTTCTTC.

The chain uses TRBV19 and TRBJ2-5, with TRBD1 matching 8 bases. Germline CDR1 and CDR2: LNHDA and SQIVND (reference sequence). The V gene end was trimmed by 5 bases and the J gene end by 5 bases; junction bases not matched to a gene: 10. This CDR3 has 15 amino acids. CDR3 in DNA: TGTGCCAGTAGTGTCCGGGACAGGACTTGGGAGACCCAGTACTTC. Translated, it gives CASSVRDRTWETQYF.

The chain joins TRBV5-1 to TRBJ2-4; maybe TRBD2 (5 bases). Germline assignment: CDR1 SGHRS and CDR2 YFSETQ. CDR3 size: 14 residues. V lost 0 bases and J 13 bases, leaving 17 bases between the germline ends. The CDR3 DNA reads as TGCGCCAGCAGCTTGGTCGAGGGAGTGTCCTCCCAGTACTTC. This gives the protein CASSLVEGVSSQYF.

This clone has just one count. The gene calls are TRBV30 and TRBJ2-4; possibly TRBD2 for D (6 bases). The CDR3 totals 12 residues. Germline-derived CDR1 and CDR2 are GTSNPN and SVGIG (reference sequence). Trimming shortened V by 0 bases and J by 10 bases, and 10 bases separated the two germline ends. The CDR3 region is CAWSVGAGIQYF. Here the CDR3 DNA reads TGTGCCTGGAGTGTAGGGGCGGGAATTCAGTACTTC.